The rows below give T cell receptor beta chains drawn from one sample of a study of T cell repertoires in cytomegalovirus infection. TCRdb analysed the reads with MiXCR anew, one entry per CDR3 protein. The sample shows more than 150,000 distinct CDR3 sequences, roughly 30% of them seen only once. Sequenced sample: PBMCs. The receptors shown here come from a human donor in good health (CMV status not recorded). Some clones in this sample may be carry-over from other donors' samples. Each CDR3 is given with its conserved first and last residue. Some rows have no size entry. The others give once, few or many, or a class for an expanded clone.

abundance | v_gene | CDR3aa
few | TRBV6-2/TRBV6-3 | CASSRQGSETQYF
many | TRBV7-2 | CASSFPREQAFF
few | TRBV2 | CASSGTQNQPQHF
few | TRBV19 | CASSTDLDREETQYF
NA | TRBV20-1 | CSARVGGYTF
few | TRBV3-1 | CASSQADRGAGELFF
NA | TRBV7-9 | CASSHNDRDTEAFF
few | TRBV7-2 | CASSLEQGSSYNEQFF
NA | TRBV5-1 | CASSTGPGIVNTEAFF
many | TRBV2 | CASTMRQGGDQPQHF
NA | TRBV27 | CASSSGGADEKLFF
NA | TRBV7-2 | CASSFEVKTDTQYF
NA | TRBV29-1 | CSAGQGNGYTF
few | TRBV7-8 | CASSPSANQPQHF
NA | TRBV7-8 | CASYDRVEQFF